This T cell receptor beta chain was captured by sequencing in a study of T cell changes during pregnancy in multiple sclerosis. The protocol was immunoSEQ multiplex PCR, while the TCRdb copy is restricted to in-frame clones and leaves out a portion. The table lists some 100,000 clones, 94% of them singletons. The CDR3 is made up of 15 amino acids. V was pared by 5 bases and J by 5 bases, with 5 bases of the junction left unmatched. The germline V gene encodes CDR1 SGHTA and CDR2 FQGNSA. The chain recombines TRBV7-2 with TRBJ2-7, with 14 bases lining up with TRBD2. The clonotype comes from a female donor with multiple sclerosis, enrolled in a pregnancy study. Specimen: peripheral blood, collected before pregnancy. The CDR3 DNA sequence: TGTGCCAGCAGCGCCTCGGGACTAGCGGGAGACGAGCAGTACTTC. Its protein is CASSASGLAGDEQYF.